The TCR beta chain described here comes from a study of PD-L1 blockade in urothelial cancer. Study summary: Blood analyses occurred 3 weeks (second dose) and 6 weeks post treatment start. T cells numbered a median of around 140,000 in the blood samples.

About this clone: Antigen specificity is unknown.

Time point of the sample: peripheral blood 6 weeks after treatment start. Locally advanced or metastatic urothelial carcinoma affected all patients. Findings and caveats of the study: Durable-benefit patients had greater expansion of tumor-associated blood clones at 3 weeks.

This table comes from immunoSEQ multiplex PCR, and its TCRdb copy is limited to in-frame clones, with some not included. The data show more than 95,000 clones, roughly 90% seen once. Here the sequenced sample was PBMCs, taken around atezolizumab (anti-PD-L1) treatment. The receptor's source is a man between 60 and 70 years old with urothelial cancer.

CDR3 sequence (DNA): TGTGCCAGCAGCTTTCTCGCAGCCGGGGAGGGCAATCAGCCCCAGCATTTT. It encodes CASSFLAAGEGNQPQHF. This chain uses TRBV5-6 with TRBJ1-5; D is undetermined. The CDR3 consists of 17 residues. Germline V gene data show CDR1 as SGHDT and CDR2 as YYEEEE. V shed 2 bases and J shed 2 bases, with 17 bases lying between them.